This TCR beta chain was sequenced during a study of blood T cell repertoires in COVID-19. The germline CDR1 and CDR2 sequences are LNHDA and SQIVND (reference sequence). Trimming shortened V by 8 bases and J by 4 bases, and 15 bases separated the two germline ends. The CDR3 has 14 amino acids. The data were produced by immunoSEQ multiplex PCR, yet TCRdb's version contains in-frame clones alone and is incomplete. The sample carries about 140,000 clones, 85% recorded once. The sequence was collected from a human donor with acute or convalescent COVID-19. The donor label of this sample is uncertain. Specimen: peripheral blood. The gene calls are TRBV19 and TRBJ1-3; D is ambiguous. The CDR3 loop is CASGDEGTGNTIYF. CDR3 DNA: TGTGCCAGTGGAGATGAGGGCACAGGAAACACCATATATTTT.